The source of this T cell receptor beta chain is a study of identical twins. Findings and caveats of the study: Memory repertoires showed no such pattern, whereas abundant cord blood beta clonotypes carried fewer insertions. There was an excess of low generation probability in the out-of-frame alpha sequences that twins shared. With monozygotic twins, out-of-frame TCR alpha sharing exceeded what models estimated.

Note on this clonotype: Its antigen remains unknown.

After template switching added a universal primer site, the resulting cDNA carried unique molecular identifiers. TCRdb used MiXCR to reprocess the 5' RACE reads, holding one entry per CDR3 protein. Here the sample spans 1.5 million to 2 million distinct CDR3 sequences, about 30% being singletons. The clonotype comes from a newborn girl in good health. Sequences were obtained from cord blood.

DNA for the CDR3: TGTGCCAGCAGTTTATTCGCTGTATACTCGAGCAATCAGCCCCAGCATTTT. This sequence encodes CASSLFAVYSSNQPQHF. This chain joins TRBV27 and TRBJ1-5; D is undetermined. The CDR3 consists of 17 residues. Trimming pared 1 base from V and 1 base from J, leaving 14 bases between. Germline CDR1 reads MNHEY; CDR2 reads SMNVEV (reference sequence).